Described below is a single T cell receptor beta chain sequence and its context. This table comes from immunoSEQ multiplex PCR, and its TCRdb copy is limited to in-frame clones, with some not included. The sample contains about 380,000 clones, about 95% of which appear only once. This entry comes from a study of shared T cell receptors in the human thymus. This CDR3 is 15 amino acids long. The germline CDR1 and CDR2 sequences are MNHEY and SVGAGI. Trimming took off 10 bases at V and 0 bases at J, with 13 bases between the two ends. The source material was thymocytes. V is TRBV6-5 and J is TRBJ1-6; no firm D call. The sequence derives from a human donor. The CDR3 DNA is TGTGCCACGTCTGGGCGGACCTCCTATAATTCACCCCTCCACTTT. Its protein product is CATSGRTSYNSPLHF.